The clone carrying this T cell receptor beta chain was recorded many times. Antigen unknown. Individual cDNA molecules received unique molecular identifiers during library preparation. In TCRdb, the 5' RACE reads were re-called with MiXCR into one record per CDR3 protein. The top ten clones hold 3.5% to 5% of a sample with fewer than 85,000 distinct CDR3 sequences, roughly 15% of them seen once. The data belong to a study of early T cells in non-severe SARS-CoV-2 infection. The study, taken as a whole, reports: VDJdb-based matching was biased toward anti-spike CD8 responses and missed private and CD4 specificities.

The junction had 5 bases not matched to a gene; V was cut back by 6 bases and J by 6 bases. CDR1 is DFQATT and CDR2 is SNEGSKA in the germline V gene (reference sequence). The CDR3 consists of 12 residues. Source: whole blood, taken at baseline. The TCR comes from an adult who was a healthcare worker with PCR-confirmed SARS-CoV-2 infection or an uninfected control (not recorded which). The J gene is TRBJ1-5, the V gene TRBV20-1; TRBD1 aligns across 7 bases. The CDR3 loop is CSASNRGQPQHF. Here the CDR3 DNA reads TGCAGTGCCTCTAACAGGGGTCAGCCCCAGCATTTT.